Below, one TCR beta chain is given with its context. Its antigen is unknown. Per-base qualities were not stored, and no clone one base away is much larger. V sheds 6 bases and J sheds 11 bases, leaving 17 bases between their ends. The CDR3 runs 13 residues from the cysteine to the phenylalanine. The CDR3 DNA has 39 bases and is translated from base 1. CDR1 and CDR2 are drawn from the germline V gene (reference sequence): LNHDA, SQIVND. This entry belongs to a study of shared clonotypes between healthy human individuals (dated by TCRdb to the early 2020s). A note on the overall study: Two women and a few men aged 18 to 49 years were included in the cohort. For each donor, three plates each were used for CD4 naive and CD4 memory, two plates were used for CD8 naive, and one plate was used for CD8 memory. Each donor's leukapheresis produced roughly between roughly 0.85 and 9.5 billion PBMCs. To increase sequencing depth and limit assay-specific biases, TCR repertoire library preparation and sequencing were carried out by different laboratories using diverse techniques. The study deeply sequenced blood TCR repertoires of roughly five healthy adults to estimate repertoire size and the extent of clonotype sharing between individuals. What the authors observed across the whole study: Sampling was restricted to blood, and TCR repertoires in tissue are likely to differ from TCR repertoires in blood. About 5% of naive CD4, roughly 3.6% of naive CD8, approximately 2.2% of memory CD4, and over 0.35% of memory CD8 clonotypes were shared across several donors. Pairwise subsampling led to the expectation that sequencing depth would affect the degree of clonotype sharing among donors. Compared with non-shared clonotypes, clonotypes shared by all four sorted-subset donors had higher generation probabilities. Incomplete sequencing was indicated by rarefaction of sorted-subset datasets, despite the large sequencing depth. Naive subsets generally had larger estimated clonotype richness than memory subsets did. The small number of donors limited the genetic and exposure-history diversity represented.

For the CD8 naive samples, CD45RO-negative cells were positively selected for CCR7, yielding a CD45RA+CCR7+ population from which TemRA cells were excluded. Healthy HIV-negative adults with no recently reported acute infections or vaccinations were included as donors. Only Caucasian adults living in Nashville, Tennessee, USA were represented among the donors. Blood was obtained by leukapheresis, after which PBMCs were separated by Ficoll-Histopaque density gradient centrifugation and cryopreserved in liquid nitrogen vapor phase. Analytical flow cytometry was used to check the purity and quantity of each magnetically sorted T cell population. Genomic DNA was isolated from every sorted fraction and measured by UV absorbance on a Nanodrop 2000c. TCR CDR3 regions were amplified from genomic DNA by multiplex PCR using the deep immunoSEQ assay. Extracted genomic DNA from each cell subset was spread evenly across all wells of several immunoSEQ 96-well plates, with each plate serving as a replicate. For sorted subsets, around 0.2 ug of genomic DNA, equivalent to around 31,000 T cell genomes, went into each replicate PCR. Purified libraries were measured with a Qubit 3.0 fluorometer, size-checked on a Bioanalyzer 2100, and measured again with the KAPA Library Quantification kit. A separate single-read 150-cycle Illumina NextSeq 550 flow cell was used to sequence each immunoSEQ 96-well plate. On the authors' methods: The immunoSEQ output contained only junctional sequences without quality scores, so filtering could not match that applied to full-length reads. To assign V/J genes and CDR3, sequences were annotated using PyIR, a Python wrapper for IgBLAST v1.9, with IMGT germline references. Any read was removed if the V/J assignment was weak (E-value above 1e-6), the CDR3 was missing, or the read contained stop codons, out-of-frame junctions, or ambiguous translated residues. V3J clonotypes were defined by identical inferred V gene, J gene, and CDR3 amino acid sequence. The percentage overlap between two repertoires was calculated by dividing the number of shared unique clonotypes by the size of the smaller repertoire. Repertoire richness was assessed with RTK rarefaction, the Chao1 estimator, and Recon v2.1 estimates of unobserved clonotypes. Generation probabilities for all TCRbeta clonotypes obtained by the gDNA method from a handful of donors were computed using OLGA. The table was pulled from immuneACCESS by TCRdb, which kept in-frame rearrangements only. Such tables lose some clones; where checked, under half of the loss comes from unresolved V genes, and the rest has no known cause. That table supplies the V and J calls and clone size; D and trimming were determined from the DNA. This sample comprises a few million clones, 93% of them detected only once. The ten largest clones represent about 1.7% of the sample.

The V and J segments used are TRBV19 and TRBJ2-1, with TRBD1 tentatively as D gene (6 bases match). Sequencing input: naive CD8+ T cells from PBMCs. Sample cell subset or site, as interpreted from the label and publication: CD45RA+CCR7+. This clonotype was obtained from a man between 18 and 29 years old in good health. Some clones in this sample may be carry-over from other donors' samples. The CDR3 reads CASRMNGQYKQFF. The base sequence is TGTGCCAGTAGGATGAACGGACAGTACAAGCAGTTCTTC.